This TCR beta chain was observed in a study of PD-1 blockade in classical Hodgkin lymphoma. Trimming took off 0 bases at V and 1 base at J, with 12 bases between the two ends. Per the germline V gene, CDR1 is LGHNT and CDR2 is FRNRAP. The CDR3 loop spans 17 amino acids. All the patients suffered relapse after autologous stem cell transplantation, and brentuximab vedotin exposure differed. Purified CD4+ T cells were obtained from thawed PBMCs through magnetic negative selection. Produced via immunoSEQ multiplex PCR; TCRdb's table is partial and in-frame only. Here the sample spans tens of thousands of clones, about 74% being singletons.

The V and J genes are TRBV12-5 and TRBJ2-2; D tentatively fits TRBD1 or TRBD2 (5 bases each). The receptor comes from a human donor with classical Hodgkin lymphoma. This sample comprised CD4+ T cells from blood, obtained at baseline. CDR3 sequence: CASGLVRGAQNTGELFF. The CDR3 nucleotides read TGTGCTAGTGGTTTGGTAAGGGGAGCTCAGAACACCGGGGAGCTGTTTTTT.